The 18 T cell receptor beta chains listed next were all sequenced from one sample in a study of STAT5B mutations in CD4+ large granular lymphocyte leukemia (dated 2022 in TCRdb). Libraries were prepared through the immunoSEQ multiplex PCR assay. TCRdb retrieved this table from immuneACCESS and kept in-frame rearrangements only. Not all clones are present; in checked studies, unresolved V genes account for under half, and no reason is known for the remainder. The sample includes about 32,000 clones, with approximately 71% observed a single time. Less than 0.5% of the sample lies in the top ten. Sequencing was done on a sample of CD4+ T cells from blood buffy coats. These receptors were obtained from a human donor in good health.

V usage is TRBV5-1 and J usage is TRBJ2-3; 9 bases fit TRBD2. CDR1 and CDR2 from the germline V gene are SGHRS and YFSETQ. The CDR3 covers 16 residues. Trimming at V came to 4 bases and at J to 3 bases, leaving 9 bases not matched to a gene. The CDR3 loop reads CASSESLAGSTDTQYF. In DNA form, the CDR3 reads TGCGCCAGCAGCGAATCGCTAGCGGGGTCAACAGATACGCAGTATTTT.

The V and J genes are TRBV10-1 and TRBJ1-1, with 8 bases aligning to TRBD1. The CDR3 has 13 amino acids. J lost 3 bases, V lost 6 bases, and 3 bases had no gene match. Per germline, CDR1 WNHNN and CDR2 SYGVQD (reference sequence). DNA of the CDR3: TGCGCCAGCAGCAGGGGGCAGGACACTGAAGCTTTCTTT. Its translation is CASSRGQDTEAFF.

This chain links TRBV7-9 with TRBJ2-3, with D maybe TRBD2 (6 bases). The V gene lost 3 bases and the J gene lost 7 bases, with 26 bases spanning the gap. CDR1 is SEHNR and CDR2 is FQNEAQ in the germline V gene (reference sequence). The CDR3 consists of 18 residues. The CDR3 reads CASSFSSGLENSANTQYF. Written as DNA, the CDR3 is TGTGCCAGCAGCTTCTCGTCGGGACTCGAAAATTCTGCCAATACGCAGTATTTT.

V is TRBV2 and J is TRBJ2-6; D may be TRBD1 or TRBD2 (5 bases each). V shed 6 bases and J shed 0 bases, with 12 bases lying between them. Looked up from germline, CDR1 is SNHLY and CDR2 is FYNNEI. The CDR3 is 16 amino acids. The DNA of the CDR3 is TGTGCCAGCAGCTGGGACGGGCACTCTGGGGCCAACGTCCTGACTTTC. Its protein product is CASSWDGHSGANVLTF.

With respect to this clone: The junction differs from germline at one of its ends, possibly a read error. This chain uses TRBV7-7 with TRBJ2-2; D is uncertain. The CDR3 contains 14 residues. In germline, CDR1 is SSHAT, CDR2 FNYEAQ (reference sequence). CDR3: CASSLDGSGGELFF. The CDR3 nucleotides are TGTGCTAGCAGCTTAGATGGTAGTGGCGGGGAGCTGTTTTTT. Drawing the rest from reference TRBV7-7 and TRBJ2-2, the complete variable domain is GAGVSQSPRYKVTKRGQDVTLRCDPISSHATLYWYQQALGQGPEFLTYFNYEAQPDKSGLPSDRFSAERPEGSISTLTIQRTEQRDSAMYRCASSLDGSGGELFFGEGSRLTVL.

This clone has more than one count but fewer than ten. This chain uses TRBV2 with TRBJ1-1; no clear D. CDR1 and CDR2 from the germline V gene are SNHLY and FYNNEI. Deletions cut 10 bases from V and 1 base from J, with 13 bases between. The CDR3 runs 13 residues. The CDR3, as DNA: TGTGCCACGGGAGGGCAGCAGAACACTGAAGCTTTCTTT. This translates into CATGGQQNTEAFF.

This clone was counted a few times. This chain connects TRBV29-1 to TRBJ1-5, with D possibly being TRBD1 (5 bases). This CDR3 is built from 12 residues. Germline CDR1 SQVTM, CDR2 ANQGSEA. Between the trimmed V and J ends, which lost 5 bases and 3 bases, there was a span of 8 bases. The CDR3 nucleotides read TGCAGCGTTCAGGGTTCCAATCAGCCCCAGCATTTT. This sequence encodes CSVQGSNQPQHF. Looking up the rest from reference TRBV29-1 and TRBJ1-5 gives the full variable domain: SAVISQKPSRDICQRGTSLTIQCQVDSQVTMMFWYRQQPGQSLTLIATANQGSEATYESGFVIDKFPISRPNLTFSTLTVSNMSPEDSSIYLCSVQGSNQPQHFGDGTRLSIL.

This clone has just a few counts. This chain uses TRBV5-1 with TRBJ1-5; 8 bases are shared with TRBD1. Germline V gene lookup returns CDR1 SGHRS and CDR2 YFSETQ. The CDR3 covers 14 residues. V lost 5 bases to trimming and J lost 6 bases; unmatched junction nucleotides: 7. DNA for the CDR3: TGCGCCAGCAGGGCCGGGACAGGCGGTCAGCCCCAGCATTTT. As protein: CASRAGTGGQPQHF.

The gene calls are TRBV18 and TRBJ1-1; D gene uncertain. This CDR3 spans 13 amino acids. Trimming removed 6 bases at V and 6 bases at J, with 14 bases between. Per the germline V gene, CDR1 is KGHSH and CDR2 is LQKENI. CDR3 loop: CASSPQSAAEAFF. CDR3 DNA: TGTGCCAGCTCGCCCCAATCCGCCGCTGAAGCTTTCTTT.

This clone was seen a handful of times. The chain employs TRBV7-6 and TRBJ2-5, with a tentative D call TRBD2 (6 bases). Trimming removed 5 bases at V and 1 base at J, with 14 bases between. CDR3 length: 15 amino acids. The germline V gene has CDR1 SGHVS and CDR2 FNYEAQ. CDR3 region: CASSPAGEVQETQYF. The CDR3 region has the DNA TGTGCCAGCAGCCCCGCCGGGGAGGTCCAAGAGACCCAGTACTTC.

The rearrangement links TRBV6-5 to TRBJ2-2, with 7 bases that match TRBD2. The V segment lost 6 bases and the J segment 2 bases; nucleotides outside the gene matches: 3. Germline lookup yields CDR1 MNHEY and CDR2 SVGAGI. This CDR3 comprises 14 residues. The CDR3 DNA reads TGTGCCAGCAGCCGGGACTATAACACCGGGGAGCTGTTTTTT. This encodes CASSRDYNTGELFF.

The V call is TRBV20-1, the J call TRBJ2-3, with D possibly matching TRBD2 (5 bases). The CDR3 has 11 amino acids. The ends were cut back, 3 bases at V and 9 bases at J, with 10 bases in the middle. Germline loops: CDR1 DFQATT, CDR2 SNEGSKA (reference sequence). As DNA, the CDR3 is TGCAGTGCTAGGGTGGGAGTCACGCAGTATTTT. Translation: CSARVGVTQYF.

The chain links TRBV23-1 to TRBJ1-5; D gene ambiguous. TRBV23-1 is treated as an ORF (open reading frame) with a function not yet certain. Trimming removed 4 bases at V and 0 bases at J, with 16 bases between. CDR3 length equals 17 residues. The CDR3 nucleotides read TGCGCCAGCAGTCTCCCGTGGGCACTCTATAGCAATCAGCCCCAGCATTTT. Its protein is CASSLPWALYSNQPQHF.

The chain carries TRBV5-1 and TRBJ2-6, with 7 positions matching TRBD2. Germline V CDR1 and CDR2: SGHRS, YFSETQ. This CDR3 has 17 residues. Trimming took 4 bases from V and 3 from J; bases not matched to a gene: 10. The DNA for the CDR3 is TGCGCCAGCAGCGTAGGACTAGAGTGGAGTGGGGCCAACGTCCTGACTTTC. This encodes CASSVGLEWSGANVLTF.

The CDR3 reads CASSSISGRLGSGELFF. The CDR3 nucleotides are TGTGCCAGCAGCTCAATTAGCGGGAGGCTGGGGAGCGGGGAGCTGTTTTTT. This rearrangement joins TRBV9 to TRBJ2-2; TRBD2 matches at 10 bases. CDR3 length: 17 amino acids. J gave up 7 bases and V 4 bases, and 13 bases lay outside the gene matches. Germline V gives CDR1 SGDLS, CDR2 YYNGEE.

This chain joins TRBV10-3 and TRBJ1-2, with TRBD1 identical over 9 bases. The CDR3 runs 14 residues. The J segment lost 7 bases and the V segment lost 3 bases, leaving 6 bases of the junction unmatched. Germline loops: CDR1 ENHRY, CDR2 SYGVKD. The CDR3 region has the DNA TGTGCCATCAGTGAATCACAGGGGGCGGGTGGCTACACCTTC. Translated: CAISESQGAGGYTF.

The CDR3 sequence is CASRRGQGDKNIQYF. Here the CDR3 DNA reads TGTGCCAGCAGAAGGGGACAGGGCGACAAAAACATTCAGTACTTC. The chain uses TRBV7-9 and TRBJ2-4; 9 bases map to TRBD1. Germline trimming cut 6 bases from V and 3 bases from J; bases unmatched to any gene: 6. CDR3 size: 15 residues. CDR1 and CDR2 from the germline V gene are SEHNR and FQNEAQ (reference sequence).

The chain joins TRBV10-3 to TRBJ2-1, with D tentatively TRBD2 (6 bases). CDR3 length: 13 residues. CDR1 ENHRY and CDR2 SYGVKD come from the germline V gene. V was pared by 0 bases and J by 7 bases, with 7 bases between. Here the CDR3 reads CAISESGLNEQFF. The DNA of the CDR3 is TGTGCCATCAGTGAGTCTGGACTAAATGAGCAGTTCTTC.